The rows below give T cell receptor beta chains drawn from one sample of a study of CD8 T cells in Susac syndrome. TCRdb fed the immunoSEQ multiplex PCR reads into MiXCR, producing one record per CDR3 protein. The sample has about 300,000 distinct CDR3 sequences; over 75% are singletons. Sample: CD8+ T cells from PBMCs. The receptors were gathered from a human donor with multiple sclerosis. Both conserved end residues are part of each CDR3. D genes are given only for firm matches. Clone size is stated in some rows and not others, as once, few, many or a class when expanded.

d_gene: TRBD1
v_gene: TRBV30
j_gene: TRBJ2-7
abundance: NA
CDR3nt: TGTGCCTGGGGGGACAGGGTCTACGAGCAGTACTTC
CDR3aa: CAWGDRVYEQYF

d_gene: NA
v_gene: TRBV28
j_gene: TRBJ1-6
abundance: NA
CDR3nt: TGTGCCAGCAGTTTCAGGGGAGACAATTCACCCCTCCACTTT
CDR3aa: CASSFRGDNSPLHF

d_gene: NA
v_gene: TRBV30
j_gene: TRBJ1-1
abundance: once
CDR3nt: TGTGCCTGGAGTTTGGGGACACCTGGGGGAGCTTTCTTT
CDR3aa: CAWSLGTPGGAFF

d_gene: NA
v_gene: TRBV10-3
j_gene: TRBJ2-5
abundance: NA
CDR3nt: TGTGCCATCAGTGAGCCAGTAGCGGAGACCCAGTACTTC
CDR3aa: CAISEPVAETQYF

d_gene: NA
v_gene: TRBV19
j_gene: TRBJ1-1
abundance: NA
CDR3nt: TGTGCCAGTAGTATAGGATCAGATGAAGCTTTCTTT
CDR3aa: CASSIGSDEAFF

d_gene: TRBD2
v_gene: TRBV19
j_gene: TRBJ2-1
abundance: NA
CDR3nt: TGTGCCAGTAGTTGGACTAGCGGAAGAAGGGTTGAGCAGTTCTTC
CDR3aa: CASSWTSGRRVEQFF

d_gene: NA
v_gene: TRBV19
j_gene: TRBJ2-3
abundance: NA
CDR3nt: TGTGCCAGTAGTCCCCCTGCCGCCGAAGCGGGCCTCACAGATACGCAGTATTTT
CDR3aa: CASSPPAAEAGLTDTQYF

d_gene: TRBD2
v_gene: TRBV24-1
j_gene: TRBJ2-5
abundance: NA
CDR3nt: TGTGCCACCCGACCTAGCGGCCAAGAGACCCAGTACTTC
CDR3aa: CATRPSGQETQYF

d_gene: TRBD2
v_gene: TRBV4-3
j_gene: TRBJ2-7
abundance: NA
CDR3nt: TGCGCCAGCAGCTCAGGGACTAGCGGGAGCTCCTACGAGCAGTACTTC
CDR3aa: CASSSGTSGSSYEQYF

d_gene: TRBD1
v_gene: TRBV5-4
j_gene: TRBJ2-7
abundance: many
CDR3nt: TGTGCCAGCAGCTTTATGCAGGGGGCTCGCGAGCAGTACTTC
CDR3aa: CASSFMQGAREQYF

d_gene: NA
v_gene: TRBV9
j_gene: TRBJ2-7
abundance: NA
CDR3nt: TGTGCCAGCTACGCAGGTCTGGACTGCTACGATTACGAGCAGTACTTC
CDR3aa: CASYAGLDCYDYEQYF

d_gene: NA
v_gene: TRBV12-3/TRBV12-4
j_gene: TRBJ2-3
abundance: NA
CDR3nt: TGTGCCAGCAGTCCCCCGGGGAGCACAGATACGCAGTATTTT
CDR3aa: CASSPPGSTDTQYF

d_gene: NA
v_gene: TRBV2
j_gene: TRBJ2-7
abundance: NA
CDR3nt: TGTGCCAGCAGTGATCCTGGCCAGGGCCCTTCCTACGAGCAGTACTTC
CDR3aa: CASSDPGQGPSYEQYF

d_gene: NA
v_gene: TRBV28
j_gene: TRBJ1-5
abundance: once
CDR3nt: TGTGCCAGCAGTTTTTGGCGGAATCAGCCCCAGCATTTT
CDR3aa: CASSFWRNQPQHF

d_gene: NA
v_gene: TRBV27
j_gene: TRBJ2-1
abundance: NA
CDR3nt: TGTGCCAGCAGTTTATTAGGCGCGTATTACAATGAGCAGTTCTTC
CDR3aa: CASSLLGAYYNEQFF

d_gene: TRBD1
v_gene: TRBV3-1
j_gene: TRBJ2-1
abundance: NA
CDR3nt: TGTGCCAGCAGTCCCCGTGGACAGGGGTGGAACAATGAGCAGTTCTTC
CDR3aa: CASSPRGQGWNNEQFF

d_gene: NA
v_gene: TRBV12-3/TRBV12-4
j_gene: TRBJ1-5
abundance: NA
CDR3nt: TGTGCCAGCAGCAGGGTAATGAGCAATCAGCCCCAGCATTTT
CDR3aa: CASSRVMSNQPQHF

d_gene: TRBD2
v_gene: TRBV7-2
j_gene: TRBJ2-7
abundance: NA
CDR3nt: TGTGCCAGCAGCCAAAATAGACTAGCGGGAGACTACGAGCAGTACTTC
CDR3aa: CASSQNRLAGDYEQYF

d_gene: NA
v_gene: TRBV27
j_gene: TRBJ2-7
abundance: once
CDR3nt: TGTGCCAGCAGTTTAGGTCAGGGTATGGACGAGCAGTACTTC
CDR3aa: CASSLGQGMDEQYF

d_gene: NA
v_gene: TRBV13
j_gene: TRBJ2-7
abundance: NA
CDR3nt: TGTGCCAGCAGCCCCGAAGACAGTCCCCGGGAGCAGTACTTC
CDR3aa: CASSPEDSPREQYF

d_gene: TRBD1
v_gene: TRBV5-1
j_gene: TRBJ1-1
abundance: NA
CDR3nt: TGCGCCAGCAGCCAGGGACAGGGGGCGATGAACACTGAAGCTTTCTTT
CDR3aa: CASSQGQGAMNTEAFF

d_gene: TRBD2
v_gene: TRBV7-6
j_gene: TRBJ2-7
abundance: NA
CDR3nt: TGTGCCAGCAGCTTATCTAGCGGGAGTGGGGGCGAGCAGTACTTC
CDR3aa: CASSLSSGSGGEQYF

d_gene: TRBD2
v_gene: TRBV11-2
j_gene: TRBJ2-2
abundance: NA
CDR3nt: TGTGCCAGCAGCTCCCGGACTAGCGGGAGAACTGCCGGGGAGCTGTTTTTT
CDR3aa: CASSSRTSGRTAGELFF

d_gene: NA
v_gene: TRBV15
j_gene: TRBJ2-1
abundance: NA
CDR3nt: TGTGCCACCAGCAGATCCCATCCCGGGAATGAGCAGTTCTTC
CDR3aa: CATSRSHPGNEQFF

d_gene: NA
v_gene: TRBV7-8
j_gene: TRBJ2-7
abundance: NA
CDR3nt: TGTGCCAGCAGCTCCCGGGACCGGATAATCTACGAGCAGTACTTC
CDR3aa: CASSSRDRIIYEQYF